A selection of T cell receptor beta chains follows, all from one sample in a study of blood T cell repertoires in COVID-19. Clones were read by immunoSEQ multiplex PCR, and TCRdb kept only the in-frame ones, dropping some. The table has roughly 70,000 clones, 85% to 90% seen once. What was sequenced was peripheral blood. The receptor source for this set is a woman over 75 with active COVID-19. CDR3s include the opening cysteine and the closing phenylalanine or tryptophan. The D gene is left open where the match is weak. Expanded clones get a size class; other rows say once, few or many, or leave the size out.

CDR3aa: CASSLRGYEQYF
CDR3nt: TGTGCCAGCAGCCTTCGAGGCTACGAGCAGTACTTC
j_gene: TRBJ2-7
d_gene: NA
v_gene: TRBV6-5
abundance: once

CDR3aa: CAIKTGQGAETQYF
CDR3nt: TGTGCCATCAAAACGGGACAGGGTGCGGAGACCCAGTACTTC
j_gene: TRBJ2-5
d_gene: TRBD1
v_gene: TRBV10-3
abundance: NA

CDR3aa: CASSVVLAGGSELFF
CDR3nt: TGTGCCAGCAGCGTAGTGCTAGCGGGAGGATCTGAGCTGTTTTTT
j_gene: TRBJ2-2
d_gene: TRBD2
v_gene: TRBV9
abundance: NA

CDR3aa: CASSFRQDSYGYTF
CDR3nt: TGTGCCAGCAGTTTTCGACAGGACTCGTATGGCTACACCTTC
j_gene: TRBJ1-2
d_gene: NA
v_gene: TRBV6-2/TRBV6-3
abundance: NA

CDR3aa: CATSRETGANGDTQYF
CDR3nt: TGTGCCACCAGCAGAGAGACAGGGGCAAATGGGGATACGCAGTATTTT
j_gene: TRBJ2-3
d_gene: TRBD1
v_gene: TRBV15
abundance: once

CDR3aa: CASSLTTGWTNEKLFF
CDR3nt: TGTGCCAGCAGCTTGACAACAGGATGGACTAATGAAAAACTGTTTTTT
j_gene: TRBJ1-4
d_gene: NA
v_gene: TRBV5-6
abundance: NA

CDR3aa: CASSRDPNQPQHF
CDR3nt: TGTGCCAGCAGCCGGGATCCCAATCAGCCCCAGCATTTT
j_gene: TRBJ1-5
d_gene: NA
v_gene: TRBV7-3
abundance: NA

CDR3aa: CASSTHRGPGANEKLFF
CDR3nt: TGTGCCAGTAGTACCCACCGGGGCCCAGGGGCTAATGAAAAACTGTTTTTT
j_gene: TRBJ1-4
d_gene: NA
v_gene: TRBV19
abundance: NA

CDR3aa: CASSLGSGGNTEAFF
CDR3nt: TGTGCCAGCAGCTTAGGTTCCGGAGGGAACACTGAAGCTTTCTTT
j_gene: TRBJ1-1
d_gene: NA
v_gene: TRBV7-2
abundance: NA

CDR3aa: CASSQRPPTGYNEQFF
CDR3nt: TGTGCCAGCAGCCAGCGGCCCCCAACGGGCTACAATGAGCAGTTCTTC
j_gene: TRBJ2-1
d_gene: NA
v_gene: TRBV7-2
abundance: NA

CDR3aa: CASRRDRSTLNTEAFF
CDR3nt: TGTGCCAGCAGGCGGGACAGGTCGACCTTGAACACTGAAGCTTTCTTT
j_gene: TRBJ1-1
d_gene: TRBD1
v_gene: TRBV6-6
abundance: NA

CDR3aa: CSASGGTFDPSTDTQYF
CDR3nt: TGCAGTGCTAGTGGGGGGACTTTCGACCCTAGCACAGATACGCAGTATTTT
j_gene: TRBJ2-3
d_gene: NA
v_gene: TRBV20-1
abundance: NA

CDR3aa: CASSQDSRRTQYF
CDR3nt: TGTGCTAGCAGCCAAGACAGTCGGAGGACCCAGTACTTC
j_gene: TRBJ2-5
d_gene: NA
v_gene: TRBV7-7
abundance: NA

CDR3aa: CASRQRLAADHEQFF
CDR3nt: TGTGCCAGCAGACAAAGACTAGCGGCCGACCATGAGCAGTTCTTC
j_gene: TRBJ2-1
d_gene: TRBD2
v_gene: TRBV7-2
abundance: NA

CDR3aa: CASSSTRQGEKLFF
CDR3nt: TGTGCCAGCAGTTCAACCCGACAGGGGGAAAAACTGTTTTTT
j_gene: TRBJ1-4
d_gene: TRBD1
v_gene: TRBV28
abundance: NA

CDR3aa: CSAPRDSHEQFF
CDR3nt: TGCAGCGCCCCACGGGACAGCCATGAGCAGTTCTTC
j_gene: TRBJ2-1
d_gene: TRBD1
v_gene: TRBV29-1
abundance: NA

CDR3aa: CASSQESGTSGQETQYF
CDR3nt: TGTGCCAGCAGCCAAGAGTCCGGGACTAGCGGTCAAGAGACCCAGTACTTC
j_gene: TRBJ2-5
d_gene: TRBD2
v_gene: TRBV3-1/TRBV3-2
abundance: NA

CDR3aa: CSVVNPRRSTDTQYF
CDR3nt: TGCAGCGTTGTTAACCCGCGGCGAAGCACAGATACGCAGTATTTT
j_gene: TRBJ2-3
d_gene: NA
v_gene: TRBV29-1
abundance: NA

CDR3aa: CASSPDKPGETQYF
CDR3nt: TGCGCCAGCAGCCCAGACAAGCCGGGGGAGACCCAGTACTTC
j_gene: TRBJ2-5
d_gene: NA
v_gene: TRBV5-1
abundance: once

CDR3aa: CASSPHGGRGNEQFF
CDR3nt: TGTGCCAGCAGCCCCCATGGGGGCCGGGGTAATGAGCAGTTCTTC
j_gene: TRBJ2-1
d_gene: NA
v_gene: TRBV7-9
abundance: NA

CDR3aa: CASSLSRQGTSEQYF
CDR3nt: TGTGCCAGCAGCCTATCACGACAGGGTACAAGCGAGCAGTACTTC
j_gene: TRBJ2-7
d_gene: TRBD1
v_gene: TRBV7-2
abundance: NA

CDR3aa: CATSVGARWDEQFF
CDR3nt: TGTGCCACCAGTGTGGGGGCAAGGTGGGATGAGCAGTTCTTC
j_gene: TRBJ2-1
d_gene: NA
v_gene: TRBV24-1
abundance: NA

CDR3aa: CASTPQRGMSEQFF
CDR3nt: TGTGCCAGCACCCCTCAACGAGGGATGAGTGAGCAGTTCTTC
j_gene: TRBJ2-1
d_gene: NA
v_gene: TRBV7-9
abundance: NA

CDR3aa: CASSTRDRSIHSPLHF
CDR3nt: TGTGCCAGCAGTACCAGGGACAGATCCATACATTCACCCCTCCACTTT
j_gene: TRBJ1-6
d_gene: TRBD1
v_gene: TRBV28
abundance: NA

CDR3aa: CASSRDRGFGELFF
CDR3nt: TGTGCCAGCAGCCGGGACAGGGGGTTCGGGGAGCTGTTTTTT
j_gene: TRBJ2-2
d_gene: TRBD1
v_gene: TRBV7-9
abundance: NA

CDR3aa: CASSLTSGRANTGELFF
CDR3nt: TGCGCCAGCAGCTTGACTAGCGGGAGGGCGAACACCGGGGAGCTGTTTTTT
j_gene: TRBJ2-2
d_gene: TRBD2
v_gene: TRBV5-1
abundance: NA

CDR3aa: CASSFYPATNEKLFF
CDR3nt: TGCGCCAGCAGCTTCTACCCTGCAACTAATGAAAAACTGTTTTTT
j_gene: TRBJ1-4
d_gene: NA
v_gene: TRBV5-1
abundance: NA

CDR3aa: CASAALGGAYETAFF
CDR3nt: TGTGCCAGCGCCGCATTAGGGGGCGCATATGAAACGGCTTTCTTT
j_gene: TRBJ1-1
d_gene: TRBD1
v_gene: TRBV3-1/TRBV3-2
abundance: NA

CDR3aa: CASSIVGASGGPEQYF
CDR3nt: TGTGCCAGTAGTATAGTCGGAGCGTCGGGGGGCCCCGAGCAGTACTTC
j_gene: TRBJ2-7
d_gene: NA
v_gene: TRBV19
abundance: few

CDR3aa: CASSKTGNTDTQYF
CDR3nt: TGCGCCAGCAGCAAGACAGGGAACACAGATACGCAGTATTTT
j_gene: TRBJ2-3
d_gene: TRBD1
v_gene: TRBV5-1
abundance: NA

CDR3aa: CASSLEVGLAGYPDTQYF
CDR3nt: TGTGCCAGCAGCCTAGAAGTCGGGCTAGCGGGATATCCAGATACGCAGTATTTT
j_gene: TRBJ2-3
d_gene: TRBD2
v_gene: TRBV4-2
abundance: NA

CDR3aa: CASSQDSTSGRYTGELFF
CDR3nt: TGTGCCAGCAGCCAAGACTCGACTAGCGGCAGATACACCGGGGAGCTGTTTTTT
j_gene: TRBJ2-2
d_gene: TRBD2
v_gene: TRBV4-2
abundance: NA

CDR3aa: CASSDPGLASVYEQYF
CDR3nt: TGTGCCAGCAGTGATCCGGGACTAGCATCCGTCTACGAGCAGTACTTC
j_gene: TRBJ2-7
d_gene: TRBD2
v_gene: TRBV28
abundance: NA